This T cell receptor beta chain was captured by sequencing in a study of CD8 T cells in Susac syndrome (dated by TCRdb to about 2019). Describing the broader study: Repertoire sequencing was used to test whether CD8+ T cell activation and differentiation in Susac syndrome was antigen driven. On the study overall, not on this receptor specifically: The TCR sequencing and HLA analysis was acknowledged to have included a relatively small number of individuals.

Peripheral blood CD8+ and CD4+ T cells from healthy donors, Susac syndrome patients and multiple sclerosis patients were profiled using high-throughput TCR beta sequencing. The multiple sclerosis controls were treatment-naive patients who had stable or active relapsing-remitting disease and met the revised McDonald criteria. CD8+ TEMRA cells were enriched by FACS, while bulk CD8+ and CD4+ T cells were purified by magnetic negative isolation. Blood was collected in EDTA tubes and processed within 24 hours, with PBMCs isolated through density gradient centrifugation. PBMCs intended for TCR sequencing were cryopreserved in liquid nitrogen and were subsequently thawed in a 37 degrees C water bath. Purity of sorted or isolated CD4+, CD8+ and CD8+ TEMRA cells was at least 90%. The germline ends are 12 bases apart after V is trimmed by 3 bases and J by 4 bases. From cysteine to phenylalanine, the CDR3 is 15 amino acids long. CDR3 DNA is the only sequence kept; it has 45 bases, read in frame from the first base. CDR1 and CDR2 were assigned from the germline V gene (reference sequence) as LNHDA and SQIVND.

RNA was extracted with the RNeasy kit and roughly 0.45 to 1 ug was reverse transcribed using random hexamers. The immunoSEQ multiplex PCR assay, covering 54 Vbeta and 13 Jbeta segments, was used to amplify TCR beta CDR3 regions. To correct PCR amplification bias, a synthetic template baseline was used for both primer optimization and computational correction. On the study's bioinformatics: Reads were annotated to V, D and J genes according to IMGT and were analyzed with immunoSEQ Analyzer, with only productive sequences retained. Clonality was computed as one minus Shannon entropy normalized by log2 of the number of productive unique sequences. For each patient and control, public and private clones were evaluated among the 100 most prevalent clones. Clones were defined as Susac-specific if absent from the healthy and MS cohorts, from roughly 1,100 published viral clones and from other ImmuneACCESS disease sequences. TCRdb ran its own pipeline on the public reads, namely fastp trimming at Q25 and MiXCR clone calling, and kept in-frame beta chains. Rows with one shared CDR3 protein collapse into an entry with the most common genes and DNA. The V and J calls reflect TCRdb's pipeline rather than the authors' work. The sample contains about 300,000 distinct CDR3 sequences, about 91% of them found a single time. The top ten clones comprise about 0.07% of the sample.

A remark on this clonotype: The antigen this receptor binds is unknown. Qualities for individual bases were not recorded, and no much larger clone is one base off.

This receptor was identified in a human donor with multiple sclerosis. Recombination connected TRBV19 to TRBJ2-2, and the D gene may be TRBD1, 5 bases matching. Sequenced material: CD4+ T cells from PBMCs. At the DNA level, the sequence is TGTGCCAGTAGTATCATCCGGCAGGGCACCGGGGAGCTGTTTTTT. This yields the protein CASSIIRQGTGELFF.